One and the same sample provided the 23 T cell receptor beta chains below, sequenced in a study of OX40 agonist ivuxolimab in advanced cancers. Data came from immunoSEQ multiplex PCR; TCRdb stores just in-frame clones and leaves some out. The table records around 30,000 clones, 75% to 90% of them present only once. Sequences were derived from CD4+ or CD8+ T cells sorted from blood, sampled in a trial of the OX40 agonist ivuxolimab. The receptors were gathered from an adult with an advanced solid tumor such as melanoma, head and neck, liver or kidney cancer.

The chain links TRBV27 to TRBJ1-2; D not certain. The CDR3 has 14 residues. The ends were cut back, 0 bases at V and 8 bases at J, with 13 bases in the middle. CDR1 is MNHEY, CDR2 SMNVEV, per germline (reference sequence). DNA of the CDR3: TGTGCCAGCAGTTTATCGAAGGGTCAGAGGGGCTACACCTTC. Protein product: CASSLSKGQRGYTF.

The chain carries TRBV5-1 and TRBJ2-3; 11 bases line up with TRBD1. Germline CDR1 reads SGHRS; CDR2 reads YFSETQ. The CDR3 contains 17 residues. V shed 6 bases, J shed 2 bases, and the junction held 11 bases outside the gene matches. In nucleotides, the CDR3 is TGCGCCAGCAAAAATGGACAGGGGGCCCTCCTCACAGATACGCAGTATTTT. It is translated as CASKNGQGALLTDTQYF.

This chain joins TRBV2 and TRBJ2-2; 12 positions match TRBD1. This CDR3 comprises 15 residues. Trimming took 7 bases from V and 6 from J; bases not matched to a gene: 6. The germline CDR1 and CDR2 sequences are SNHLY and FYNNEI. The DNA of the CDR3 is TGTGCCAGCATTCCGGGACAGGGGGCTTCCGGGGAGCTGTTTTTT. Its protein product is CASIPGQGASGELFF.

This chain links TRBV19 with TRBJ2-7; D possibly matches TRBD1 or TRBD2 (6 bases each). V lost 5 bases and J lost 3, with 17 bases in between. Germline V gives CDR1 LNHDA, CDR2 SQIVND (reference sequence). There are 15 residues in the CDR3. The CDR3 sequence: CASSVLGGTDYEQYF. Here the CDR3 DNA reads TGTGCCAGTAGTGTCCTAGGGGGGACTGACTACGAGCAGTACTTC.

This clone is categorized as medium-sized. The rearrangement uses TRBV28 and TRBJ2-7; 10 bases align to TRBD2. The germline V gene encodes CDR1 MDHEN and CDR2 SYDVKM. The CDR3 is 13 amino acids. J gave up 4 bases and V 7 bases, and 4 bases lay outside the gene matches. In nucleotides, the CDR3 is TGTGCCAGCAAGTCAGCGGGAGGGTACGAGCAGTACTTC. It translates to CASKSAGGYEQYF.

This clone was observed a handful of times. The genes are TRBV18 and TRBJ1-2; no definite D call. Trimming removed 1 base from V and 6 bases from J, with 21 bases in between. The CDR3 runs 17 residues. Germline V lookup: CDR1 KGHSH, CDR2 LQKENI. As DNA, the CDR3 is TGTGCCAGCTCACCACTGCTTGATTCGAGGACGGAGGATGGCTACACCTTC. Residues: CASSPLLDSRTEDGYTF.

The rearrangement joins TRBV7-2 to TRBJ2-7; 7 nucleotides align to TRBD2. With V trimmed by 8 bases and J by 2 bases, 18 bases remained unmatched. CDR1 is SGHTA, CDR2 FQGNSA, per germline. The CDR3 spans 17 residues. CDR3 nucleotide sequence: TGTGCCAGCCCCCATGGGGGGGGGTCACAATTCGCCTACGAGCAGTACTTC. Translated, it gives CASPHGGGSQFAYEQYF.

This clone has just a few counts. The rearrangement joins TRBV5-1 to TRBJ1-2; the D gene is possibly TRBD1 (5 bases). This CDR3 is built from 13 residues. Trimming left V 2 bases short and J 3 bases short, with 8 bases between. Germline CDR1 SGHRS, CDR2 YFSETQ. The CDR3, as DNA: TGCGCCAGCAGCTTACAGGAGGACTATGGCTACACCTTC. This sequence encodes CASSLQEDYGYTF.

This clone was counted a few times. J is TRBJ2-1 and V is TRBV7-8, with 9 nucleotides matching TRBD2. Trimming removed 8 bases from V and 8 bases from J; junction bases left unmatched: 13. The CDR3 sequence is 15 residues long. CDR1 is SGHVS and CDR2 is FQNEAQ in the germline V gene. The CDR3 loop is CASGPLAGTNDEQFF. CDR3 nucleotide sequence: TGTGCCAGCGGGCCCCTAGCGGGGACTAATGATGAGCAGTTCTTC.

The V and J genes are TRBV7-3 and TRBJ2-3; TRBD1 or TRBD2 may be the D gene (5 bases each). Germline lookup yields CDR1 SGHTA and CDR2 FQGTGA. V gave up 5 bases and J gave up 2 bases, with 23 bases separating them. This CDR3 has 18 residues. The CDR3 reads CASSPGPDFWLNTDTQYF. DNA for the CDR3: TGTGCCAGCAGCCCGGGACCAGACTTCTGGTTGAACACAGATACGCAGTATTTT. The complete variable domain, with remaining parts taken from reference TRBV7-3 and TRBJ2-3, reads GAGVSQTPSNKVTEKGKYVELRCDPISGHTALYWYRQSLGQGPEFLIYFQGTGAADDSGLPNDRFFAVRPEGSVSTLKIQRTERGDSAVYLCASSPGPDFWLNTDTQYFGPGTRLTVL.

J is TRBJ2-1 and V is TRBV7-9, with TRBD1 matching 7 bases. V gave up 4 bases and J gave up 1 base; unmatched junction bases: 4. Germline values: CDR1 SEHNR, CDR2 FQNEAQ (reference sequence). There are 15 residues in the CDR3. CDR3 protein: CASSSTGISYNEQFF. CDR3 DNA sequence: TGTGCCAGCAGCTCGACAGGGATTTCCTACAATGAGCAGTTCTTC.

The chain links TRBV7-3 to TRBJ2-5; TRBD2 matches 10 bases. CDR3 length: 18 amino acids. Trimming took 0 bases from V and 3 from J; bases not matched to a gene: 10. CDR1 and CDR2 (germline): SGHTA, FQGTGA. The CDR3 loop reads CASSLTSEGAGGEETQYF. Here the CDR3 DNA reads TGTGCCAGCAGCTTAACGAGTGAGGGAGCGGGAGGGGAAGAGACCCAGTACTTC.

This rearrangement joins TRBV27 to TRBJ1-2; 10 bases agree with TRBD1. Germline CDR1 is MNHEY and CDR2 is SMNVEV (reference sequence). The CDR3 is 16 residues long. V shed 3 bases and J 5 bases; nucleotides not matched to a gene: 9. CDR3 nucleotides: TGTGCCAGCAGTTTTTCGGGACAGGGGCCGCAGTATGGCTACACCTTC. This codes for CASSFSGQGPQYGYTF.

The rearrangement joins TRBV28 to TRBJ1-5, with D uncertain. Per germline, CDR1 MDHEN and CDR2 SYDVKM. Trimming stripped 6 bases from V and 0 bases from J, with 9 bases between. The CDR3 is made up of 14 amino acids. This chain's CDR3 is CASRTGYSNQPQHF. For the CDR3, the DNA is TGTGCCAGCAGGACCGGGTATAGCAATCAGCCCCAGCATTTT. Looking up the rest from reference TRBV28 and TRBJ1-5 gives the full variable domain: DVKVTQSSRYLVKRTGEKVFLECVQDMDHENMFWYRQDPGLGLRLIYFSYDVKMKEKGDIPEGYSVSREKKERFSLILESASTNQTSMYLCASRTGYSNQPQHFGDGTRLSIL.

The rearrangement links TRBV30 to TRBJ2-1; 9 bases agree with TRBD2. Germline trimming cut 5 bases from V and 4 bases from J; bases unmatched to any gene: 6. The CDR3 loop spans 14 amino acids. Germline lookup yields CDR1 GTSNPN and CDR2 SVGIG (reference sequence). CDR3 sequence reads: CAWVAGESYNEQFF. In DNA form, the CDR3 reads TGTGCCTGGGTAGCGGGAGAGTCATACAATGAGCAGTTCTTC.

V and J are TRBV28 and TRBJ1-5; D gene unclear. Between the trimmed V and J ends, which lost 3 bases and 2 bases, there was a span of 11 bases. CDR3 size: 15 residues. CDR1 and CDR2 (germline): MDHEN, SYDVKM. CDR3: CASSFYGEGNQPQHF. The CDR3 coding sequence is TGTGCCAGCAGTTTTTACGGGGAGGGCAATCAGCCCCAGCATTTT.

For the CDR3, the DNA is TGTGCCAGCAGTTGGGGACTAGCGGGAGGAAGGGAGACCCAGTACTTC. Translation gives CASSWGLAGGRETQYF. The genes are TRBV27 and TRBJ2-5; 15 bases agree with TRBD2. The V and J ends lost 4 bases and 5 bases, in that order; junction bases with no gene match: 5. CDR1 is MNHEY and CDR2 is SMNVEV in the germline V gene (reference sequence). CDR3 length: 16 residues.

The CDR3 DNA follows: TGTGCCAGCAGCCAATACGAAAGCGGGAGTAAAGATACGCAGTATTTT. This encodes CASSQYESGSKDTQYF. The V gene is TRBV28, the J gene TRBJ2-3; 8 nucleotides agree with TRBD2. The CDR3 length is 16 residues. V trimming: 6 bases; J trimming: 5 bases; junction bases outside the gene matches: 13. Germline CDR1 is MDHEN and CDR2 is SYDVKM.

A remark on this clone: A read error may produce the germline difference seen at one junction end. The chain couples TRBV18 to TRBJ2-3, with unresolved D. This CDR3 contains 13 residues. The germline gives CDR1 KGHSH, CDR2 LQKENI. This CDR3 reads CASSPLPTDTQYF. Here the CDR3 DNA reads TGTGCCAGCTCGCCACTACCGACGGATACGCAGTATTTT.

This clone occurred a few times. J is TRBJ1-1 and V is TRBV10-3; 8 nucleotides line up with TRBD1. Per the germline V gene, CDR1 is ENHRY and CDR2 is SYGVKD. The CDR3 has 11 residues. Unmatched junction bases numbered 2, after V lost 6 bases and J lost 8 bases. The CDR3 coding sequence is TGTGCCATCAGATGGACAGGGGAAGCTTTCTTT. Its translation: CAIRWTGEAFF.

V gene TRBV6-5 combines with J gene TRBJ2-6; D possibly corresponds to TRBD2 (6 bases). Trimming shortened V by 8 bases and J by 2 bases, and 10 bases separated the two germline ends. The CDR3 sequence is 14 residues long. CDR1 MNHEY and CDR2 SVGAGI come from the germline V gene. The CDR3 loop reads CASSGEPGANVLTF. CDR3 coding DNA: TGTGCCAGCTCGGGAGAGCCTGGGGCCAACGTCCTGACTTTC.

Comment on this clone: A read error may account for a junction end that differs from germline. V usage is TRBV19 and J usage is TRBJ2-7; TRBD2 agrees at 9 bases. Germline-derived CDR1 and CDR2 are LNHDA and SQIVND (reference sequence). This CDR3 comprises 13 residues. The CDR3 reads CASSNAIAGVSSF. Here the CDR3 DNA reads TGTGCCAGTAGTAATGCGATAGCGGGAGTCTCCTCATTC.

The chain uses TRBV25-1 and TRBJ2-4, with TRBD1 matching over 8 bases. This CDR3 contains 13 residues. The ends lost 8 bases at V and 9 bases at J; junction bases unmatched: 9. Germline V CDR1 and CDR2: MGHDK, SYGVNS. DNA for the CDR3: TGTGCCAGCTCCGGGACAGGAGAGGGCATTCAGTACTTC. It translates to CASSGTGEGIQYF. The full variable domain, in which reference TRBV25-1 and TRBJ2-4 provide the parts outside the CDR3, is EADIYQTPRYLVIGTGKKITLECSQTMGHDKMYWYQQDPGMELHLIHYSYGVNSTEKGDLSSESTVSRIRTEHFPLTLESARPSHTSQYLCASSGTGEGIQYFGAGTRLSVL.